A selection of T cell receptor beta chains follows, all from one sample in a study of T cell changes during pregnancy in multiple sclerosis. TCRdb keeps only in-frame clones here, not all; method: immunoSEQ multiplex PCR. The data contain 80,000 to 130,000 clones, almost 95% of them singletons. The sample here was peripheral blood, taken before pregnancy. These receptors were taken from a female donor with multiple sclerosis, enrolled in a pregnancy study. Each CDR3 is given with its conserved first and last residue. Each record gives: J gene, clone size, V gene, D gene, CDR3 DNA, CDR3 protein. D genes are given only for firm matches. Clone size is given for some rows only: seen once, a few or many times, or a class if the clone is expanded.

J: TRBJ2-4
size: .
V: TRBV29-1
D: TRBD1
DNA: TGCAGCGTAGGACAGGGTACCAAAAACATTCAGTACTTC
CDR3: CSVGQGTKNIQYF

J: TRBJ1-4
size: .
V: TRBV30
D: .
DNA: TGTGCCTGGAGTGTACAGGCTGCAACTAATGAAAAACTGTTTTTT
CDR3: CAWSVQAATNEKLFF

J: TRBJ2-7
size: .
V: TRBV19
D: .
DNA: TGTGCCAGTAGTATAGATGGAGGCTACGAGCAGTACTTC
CDR3: CASSIDGGYEQYF

J: TRBJ1-1
size: .
V: TRBV6-6
D: .
DNA: TGTGCCAGCAGTTACGACGATGAGGTTATGGCTGAAGCTTTCTTT
CDR3: CASSYDDEVMAEAFF

J: TRBJ2-2
size: .
V: TRBV5-1
D: .
DNA: TGCGCCAGCAGCCTTCGGGTCGGGGAGCTGTTTTTT
CDR3: CASSLRVGELFF

J: TRBJ1-1
size: few
V: TRBV30
D: .
DNA: TGTGCCTGGAGAGGCGGGAAGGGTTTGACGGGAGAAGCTTTCTTT
CDR3: CAWRGGKGLTGEAFF

J: TRBJ2-3
size: .
V: TRBV19
D: .
DNA: TGTGCCAGTAGTATCGGCCCACCAGGGGCTATTATCACAGATACGCAGTATTTT
CDR3: CASSIGPPGAIITDTQYF

J: TRBJ1-2
size: .
V: TRBV19
D: .
DNA: TGTGCCAGTGCGAGGTTCGGAGAGTATGGCTACACCTTC
CDR3: CASARFGEYGYTF

J: TRBJ2-3
size: .
V: TRBV11-2
D: TRBD2
DNA: TGTGCCAGCAGCTCGCACCCTAGCGGGACCCCAGATACGCAGTATTTT
CDR3: CASSSHPSGTPDTQYF

J: TRBJ2-3
size: .
V: TRBV6-5
D: .
DNA: TGTGCCAGCAGTTACTCTTCGAGAGATACGCAGTATTTT
CDR3: CASSYSSRDTQYF

J: TRBJ2-3
size: .
V: TRBV29-1
D: TRBD2
DNA: TGCAGCGTTGGGCTAGCGGGAGGGTGGCAAGATACGCAGTATTTT
CDR3: CSVGLAGGWQDTQYF

J: TRBJ2-1
size: .
V: TRBV4-2
D: TRBD2
DNA: TGTGCCAGCAGCCATGAAGCCGGGACTAGCGGGAGTAATGAGCAGTTCTTC
CDR3: CASSHEAGTSGSNEQFF

J: TRBJ2-7
size: .
V: TRBV29-1
D: TRBD1
DNA: TGCAGCGTCGGGACAGCCTACGAGCAGTACTTC
CDR3: CSVGTAYEQYF

J: TRBJ1-5
size: .
V: TRBV2
D: .
DNA: TGTGCCAGCAGGTTCGACAGAGCCAATCAGCCCCAGCATTTT
CDR3: CASRFDRANQPQHF

J: TRBJ1-5
size: .
V: TRBV5-4
D: .
DNA: TGTGCCAGCAGCGTGGACGGGGGGGCCAATCAGCCCCAGCATTTT
CDR3: CASSVDGGANQPQHF

J: TRBJ2-1
size: .
V: TRBV6-1
D: TRBD2
DNA: TGTGCCAGCAGTGATAGGCTAGCGGGAGGCCTCAATGAGCAGTTCTTC
CDR3: CASSDRLAGGLNEQFF

J: TRBJ2-1
size: .
V: TRBV4-1
D: .
DNA: TGCGCCAGCAGCCAAGAAGGGCAAAGGGGCAATGAGCAGTTCTTC
CDR3: CASSQEGQRGNEQFF

J: TRBJ2-1
size: .
V: TRBV9
D: TRBD2
DNA: TGTGCCAGCAGCGTAGGCGGGAGAGGCAGTGAGCAGTTCTTC
CDR3: CASSVGGRGSEQFF

J: TRBJ1-2
size: once
V: TRBV7-9
D: .
DNA: TGTGCCAGCAGCTTAGGCCAGGGATATGGCTACACCTTC
CDR3: CASSLGQGYGYTF

J: TRBJ1-1
size: .
V: TRBV19
D: .
DNA: TGTGCCAGTAGTGGGGGGACTGAAGCTTTCTTT
CDR3: CASSGGTEAFF

J: TRBJ2-3
size: .
V: TRBV11-2
D: .
DNA: TGTGCCAGCAGCCCCACCGGACAGTATGTCACAGATACGCAGTATTTT
CDR3: CASSPTGQYVTDTQYF

J: TRBJ1-5
size: .
V: TRBV27
D: TRBD1
DNA: TGTGCCAGCAGTGAGGGACAGGGATATAGCAATCAGCCCCAGCATTTT
CDR3: CASSEGQGYSNQPQHF

J: TRBJ2-7
size: .
V: TRBV5-4
D: TRBD1
DNA: TGTGCCAGCAGCTTGCGGGACAGGGGCTACGAGCAGTACTTC
CDR3: CASSLRDRGYEQYF